Below are 26 T cell receptor beta chains sequenced from a single sample in a study of regulatory T cells in long-lasting Graves disease. As to time point: newly diagnosed GD, antithyroid drugs for less than 3 months. RNA isolated from PBMCs was used to make the TCR library. Building of the TCR beta libraries involved iRepertoire HTBI primers and Arm-PCR of CDR3 regions. TCRdb itself ran the multiplex PCR reads through MiXCR, one entry per CDR3 protein. The sample carries more than 450,000 distinct CDR3 sequences, under 20% recorded once. These data were likewise used in another study, on T cells in Graves' hyperthyroidism and ophthalmopathy.

The specimen was peripheral blood mononuclear cells (PBMCs), collected at new diagnosis, from a patient treated with antithyroid drugs. Every receptor here comes from a man between 35 and 55 years old with Graves disease.

This clonotype was counted many times. This CDR3 reads CATSDPKAGDSDTQYF. For the CDR3, the DNA is TGTGCCACCAGTGATCCCAAGGCGGGAGATTCAGATACGCAGTATTTT. The chain has TRBV24-1 and TRBJ2-3; TRBD2 aligns across 7 bases. The V gene end was trimmed by 3 bases and the J gene end by 4 bases; junction bases not matched to a gene: 9. Germline V CDR1 and CDR2: KGHDR, SFDVKD. CDR3 length equals 16 residues.

There are many counts of this clonotype. The chain recombines TRBV30 with TRBJ2-1; a weak D match, TRBD1 (5 bases). The germline gives CDR1 GTSNPN, CDR2 SVGIG (reference sequence). The ends were cut back, 0 bases at V and 6 bases at J, with 6 bases in the middle. The CDR3 extends over 12 amino acids. The CDR3 loop is CAWSVGANEQFF. The CDR3 coding sequence is TGTGCCTGGAGTGTAGGGGCCAATGAGCAGTTCTTC. The entire variable domain, with the rest obtained from reference TRBV30 and TRBJ2-1, is as follows: SQTIHQWPATLVQPVGSPLSLECTVEGTSNPNLYWYRQAAGRGLQLLFYSVGIGQISSEVPQNLSASRPQDRQFILSSKKLLLSDSGFYLCAWSVGANEQFFGPGTRLTVL.

This clonotype was found many times. The chain couples TRBV28 to TRBJ1-4; D gene ambiguous. Trimming removed 5 bases at V and 6 bases at J, with 16 bases between. Germline-derived CDR1 and CDR2 are MDHEN and SYDVKM. This CDR3 contains 15 residues. This chain's CDR3 is CASSVGLLSYEKLFF. DNA of the CDR3: TGTGCCAGCAGTGTCGGACTGCTCTCCTATGAAAAACTGTTTTTT.

V and J are TRBV24-1 and TRBJ2-3; no definite D call. The CDR3 contains 15 residues. In germline, CDR1 is KGHDR, CDR2 SFDVKD. V was shortened by 3 bases and J by 2 bases, with 11 bases between the two germline ends. The CDR3 sequence is CATSDQKSPTDTQYF. The CDR3 nucleotides read TGTGCCACCAGTGATCAGAAAAGCCCCACAGATACGCAGTATTTT.

At least ten counts were recorded for this clonotype. The rearrangement joins TRBV12-3 or TRBV12-4 to TRBJ1-2; D gene ambiguous. Trimming took off 7 bases at V and 8 bases at J, with 11 bases between the two ends. This CDR3 contains 11 residues. CDR3 sequence reads: CASTLKDGYTF. The CDR3 region has the DNA TGTGCCAGCACCCTAAAGGACGGCTACACCTTC.

Only a few counts were recorded for this clonotype. The chain uses TRBV6-4 and TRBJ2-2; 8 bases align to TRBD1. V lost 4 bases to trimming and J lost 4 bases; unmatched junction nucleotides: 5. CDR1 is MRHNA, CDR2 SNTAGT, per germline. The CDR3 runs to 15 residues. The CDR3 nucleotides read TGTGCCAGCAGTGCAGGGGGCGAGGGCACCGGGGAGCTGTTTTTT. Translating gives CASSAGGEGTGELFF.

This clonotype has only a few counts. This chain joins TRBV28 and TRBJ2-2; D is uncertain. Trimming pared 2 bases from V and 1 base from J, leaving 5 bases between. Germline V gene sequence: CDR1 MDHEN, CDR2 SYDVKM. The CDR3 totals 14 residues. CDR3 nucleotide sequence: TGTGCCAGCAGTTTAAACGGGAACACCGGGGAGCTGTTTTTT. Its protein is CASSLNGNTGELFF. The full variable domain, its missing parts supplied by reference TRBV28 and TRBJ2-2, is DVKVTQSSRYLVKRTGEKVFLECVQDMDHENMFWYRQDPGLGLRLIYFSYDVKMKEKGDIPEGYSVSREKKERFSLILESASTNQTSMYLCASSLNGNTGELFFGEGSRLTVL.

This clonotype was counted ten times or more. This rearrangement joins TRBV3-1 to TRBJ2-3; possibly TRBD2 for D (5 bases). Looked up from germline, CDR1 is LGHDT and CDR2 is YNNKEL (reference sequence). The CDR3 length is 14 residues. V was shortened by 0 bases and J by 3 bases, with 7 bases between the two germline ends. The CDR3 nucleotides are TGTGCCAGCAGCCAAGAGGCGGGTACAGATACGCAGTATTTT. It specifies CASSQEAGTDTQYF.

This clonotype was counted only a few times. V is TRBV24-1 and J is TRBJ2-7; 8 nucleotides align to TRBD1. The CDR3 has 15 amino acids. V shed 5 bases and J 3 bases; nucleotides not matched to a gene: 8. CDR1 and CDR2 from the germline V gene are KGHDR and SFDVKD. The CDR3 nucleotides are TGTGCCACCAGTGTGGGGACAGGACCATACTACGAGCAGTACTTC. It yields the protein CATSVGTGPYYEQYF.

This clonotype was observed a handful of times. A much bigger clone sits one base away, suggesting this may be a read error. This rearrangement joins TRBV6-1 to TRBJ2-1; no firm D call. The CDR3 covers 13 residues. The V gene's germline CDR1 is MNHNS and CDR2 SASEGT. The V end lost 1 base, the J end lost 3 bases, and 4 bases lay between the germline ends. The CDR3 bases are TGTGCCAGCAGTGAAGAGGGCTACAATGAGCAGTTCTTC. It codes for CASSEEGYNEQFF.

This clonotype was seen at least ten times. The V and J genes are TRBV18 and TRBJ1-5; D not certain. The CDR3 runs to 13 residues. Trimming shortened V by 4 bases and J by 4 bases, and 8 bases separated the two germline ends. CDR1 KGHSH and CDR2 LQKENI come from the germline V gene. The CDR3 DNA is TGTGCCAGCTCACTAGGGCTAAATCAGCCCCAGCATTTT. Protein: CASSLGLNQPQHF.

There are many counts of this clonotype. This rearrangement joins TRBV6-1 to TRBJ1-2; possibly TRBD1 for D (6 bases). This CDR3 contains 14 residues. V was shortened by 1 base and J by 5 bases, with 11 bases between the two germline ends. Germline V gene sequence: CDR1 MNHNS, CDR2 SASEGT. The CDR3 DNA is TGTGCCAGCAGTGAAGGGGGGGCTGAGTATGGCTACACCTTC. Translating gives CASSEGGAEYGYTF.

The V and J genes are TRBV6-9 and TRBJ2-1; 9 nucleotides align to TRBD2. The junction had 6 bases not matched to a gene; V was cut back by 3 bases and J by 3 bases. CDR1 and CDR2 from the germline V gene are MNHGY and SVAAGI. This CDR3 contains 16 residues. CDR3 DNA sequence: TGTGCCAGCAGTTACGGCGGGAGGGCCTACTACAATGAGCAGTTCTTC. Amino acid sequence: CASSYGGRAYYNEQFF.

This clonotype has just a few counts. The chain employs TRBV29-1 and TRBJ2-3; possibly TRBD2 for D (5 bases). CDR3 length: 11 residues. Germline V lookup: CDR1 SQVTM, CDR2 ANQGSEA. The V and J ends lost 7 bases and 6 bases respectively, with 11 bases between them. CDR3 loop: CSGERSDTQYF. CDR3 in DNA: TGCAGCGGGGAGAGATCGGATACGCAGTATTTT.

This clonotype has just a few counts. V and J are TRBV27 and TRBJ2-7, with 10 bases matching TRBD2. J was trimmed by 4 bases and V by 7 bases; bases with no gene match: 10. CDR1 and CDR2 from the germline V gene are MNHEY and SMNVEV (reference sequence). This CDR3 region has 15 residues. The CDR3 spells CASKLAGLRAYEQYF. CDR3 sequence (DNA): TGTGCCAGCAAACTAGCGGGACTTAGGGCGTACGAGCAGTACTTC.

The CDR3 sequence: CASSQAYPVEQFF. In DNA form, the CDR3 reads TGTGCCAGCAGCCAAGCCTATCCCGTAGAGCAGTTCTTC. The chain uses TRBV4-2 and TRBJ2-1; D is undetermined. The CDR3 runs 13 residues. CDR1 is LGHNA and CDR2 is YNFKEQ in the germline V gene. The germline V and J ends were trimmed by 1 base and 10 bases, with 11 bases remaining between them.

In its sample, this clonotype was seen a few times. The chain is built from TRBV5-1 and TRBJ2-7, with a possible D match to TRBD1 (6 bases). The CDR3 runs to 14 residues. Trimming left V 0 bases short and J 5 bases short, with 12 bases between. Germline V CDR1 and CDR2: SGHRS, YFSETQ. In DNA, the CDR3 is TGCGCCAGCAGCTTGGCTCTGGCAGGGGACGAGCAGTACTTC. It codes for CASSLALAGDEQYF.

This clonotype was seen repeatedly, ten times or more. J is TRBJ2-3 and V is TRBV5-1, with TRBD1 matching over 12 bases. After removal of 6 bases from V and 0 bases from J, the junction contained 5 bases not matched to a gene. The CDR3 loop spans 16 amino acids. CDR1 and CDR2 from the germline V gene are SGHRS and YFSETQ. CDR3 sequence (DNA): TGCGCCAGCACGGGGACAGGGGGCTTTAGCACAGATACGCAGTATTTT. It yields the protein CASTGTGGFSTDTQYF. Based on the CDR3 plus reference TRBV5-1 and TRBJ2-3, the full variable domain is KAGVTQTPRYLIKTRGQQVTLSCSPISGHRSVSWYQQTPGQGLQFLFEYFSETQRNKGNFPGRFSGRQFSNSRSEMNVSTLELGDSALYLCASTGTGGFSTDTQYFGPGTRLTVL.

This clonotype was seen at least ten times. The rearrangement uses TRBV11-3 and TRBJ2-5; no clear D. CDR1 SGHNT and CDR2 YENEEA come from the germline V gene. V lost 7 bases, J lost 2 bases, and 11 bases lay in between. The CDR3 runs to 13 residues. CDR3 in amino acids: CASTPGPQETQYF. The CDR3 DNA reads as TGTGCCAGCACCCCGGGCCCTCAAGAGACCCAGTACTTC.

This clonotype was seen ten or more times. The DNA of the CDR3 is TGTGCCACCAGTACTAGCGGGAGGGGTACCGGGGAGCTGTTTTTT. This sequence encodes CATSTSGRGTGELFF. The V gene is TRBV24-1, the J gene TRBJ2-2; 13 nucleotides align to TRBD2. Germline V CDR1 and CDR2: KGHDR, SFDVKD. V gave up 6 bases and J gave up 5 bases; unmatched junction bases: 2. The CDR3 has 15 amino acids.

This clonotype was detected ten times or more. The J gene is TRBJ2-1, the V gene TRBV12-3 or TRBV12-4, with D possibly matching TRBD2 (6 bases). The V end lost 7 bases, the J end lost 3 bases, and 16 bases lay between the germline ends. This CDR3 has 15 residues. The CDR3 reads CASTGQRGLYNEQFF. CDR3 coding DNA: TGTGCCAGCACCGGACAACGGGGACTCTACAATGAGCAGTTCTTC.

This clonotype was recorded many times. The chain is built from TRBV28 and TRBJ2-1; 9 bases line up with TRBD2. The CDR3 loop spans 15 amino acids. CDR1 is MDHEN and CDR2 is SYDVKM in the germline V gene. The junction had 12 bases not matched to a gene; V was cut back by 6 bases and J by 9 bases. This chain's CDR3 is CASSPSGILTSEQFF. In nucleotides, the CDR3 is TGTGCCAGCAGCCCTAGCGGGATACTGACAAGTGAGCAGTTCTTC.

This clonotype has a count of ten or more. The rearrangement links TRBV7-9 to TRBJ2-3, with TRBD2 matching 7 bases. This CDR3 has 15 residues. V lost 1 base, J lost 4 bases, and 5 bases stayed unmatched. The germline V gene has CDR1 SEHNR and CDR2 FQNEAQ (reference sequence). The CDR3 region is CASSLVRESPDTQYF. CDR3 DNA sequence: TGTGCCAGCAGCTTAGTGCGGGAGAGTCCAGATACGCAGTATTTT.

This clonotype was seen at least ten times. The chain is built from TRBV7-8 and TRBJ1-1; possibly TRBD1 for D (5 bases). The CDR3 totals 13 residues. Trimming cost V 5 bases and J 2 bases, with 9 bases left between them. Germline lookup yields CDR1 SGHVS and CDR2 FQNEAQ. As DNA, the CDR3 is TGTGCCAGCAGCATTGACAGTAACACTGAAGCTTTCTTT. This codes for CASSIDSNTEAFF.

There are a few counts of this clonotype. The V and J genes are TRBV9 and TRBJ2-1; D unresolved. V was shortened by 0 bases and J by 10 bases, with 11 bases between the two germline ends. The CDR3 is 13 residues long. Germline V gene data show CDR1 as SGDLS and CDR2 as YYNGEE. CDR3 residues: CASSVEVAGEQFF. CDR3 bases: TGTGCCAGCAGCGTAGAGGTGGCAGGCGAGCAGTTCTTC.

This chain uses TRBV6-1 with TRBJ1-2, with a weak D call TRBD1 (5 bases). Trimming cost V 6 bases and J 2 bases, with 10 bases left between them. The CDR3 runs to 13 residues. Germline CDR1 is MNHNS and CDR2 is SASEGT. The CDR3 region has the DNA TGTGCCAGCAGAGGGGCTACAAACTATGGCTACACCTTC. Translation: CASRGATNYGYTF.